The following is a T cell receptor beta chain sequence with its context. Its antigen is currently unknown. The data originate from a study of T cell responses to AZD1222 COVID-19 vaccine. V lost 3 bases, J lost 4 bases, and 9 bases lay in between. The CDR3 has 13 residues. Germline V gene lookup returns CDR1 LGHNA and CDR2 YNFKEQ. The study's findings and limits: Only a handful of people who got AZD1222 tested seropositive at baseline. Donors were chiefly white British, with a greater number of females, and clonal diversity was perhaps underestimated.

Clones were read by immunoSEQ multiplex PCR, and TCRdb kept only the in-frame ones, dropping some. The table has about 140,000 clones, around nine tenths seen once. The V call is TRBV4-2, the J call TRBJ1-2, with D perhaps TRBD1 (5 bases). Material: peripheral blood, obtained 28 days after the second AZD1222 dose. The source of this sequence is an adult who received the AZD1222 COVID-19 vaccine. This CDR3 is CASSQDKIYGYTF. DNA for the CDR3: TGTGCCAGCAGCCAGGACAAAATCTATGGCTACACCTTC.